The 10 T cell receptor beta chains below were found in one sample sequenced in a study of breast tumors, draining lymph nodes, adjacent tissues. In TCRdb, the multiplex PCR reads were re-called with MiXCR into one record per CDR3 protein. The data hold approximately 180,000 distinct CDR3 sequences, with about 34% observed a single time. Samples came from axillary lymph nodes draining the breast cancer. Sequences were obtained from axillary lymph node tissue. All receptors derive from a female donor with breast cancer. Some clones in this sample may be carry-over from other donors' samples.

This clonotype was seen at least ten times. CDR3 sequence: CASSSRGSNQPQHF. In DNA form, the CDR3 reads TGTGCCAGCAGCTCCCGGGGGAGCAATCAGCCCCAGCATTTT. The gene calls are TRBV7-2 and TRBJ1-5; D is perhaps TRBD1 (5 bases). CDR1 is SGHTA, CDR2 FQGNSA, per germline. The CDR3 length is 14 residues. Trimming removed 4 bases at V and 1 base at J, with 8 bases between.

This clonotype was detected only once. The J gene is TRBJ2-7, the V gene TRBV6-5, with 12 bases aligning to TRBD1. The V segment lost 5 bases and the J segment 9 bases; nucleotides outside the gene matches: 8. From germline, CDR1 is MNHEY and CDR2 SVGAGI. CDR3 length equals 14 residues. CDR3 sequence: CASSHGTGGLGQYF. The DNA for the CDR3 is TGTGCCAGCAGTCACGGGACAGGGGGCCTCGGGCAGTACTTC.

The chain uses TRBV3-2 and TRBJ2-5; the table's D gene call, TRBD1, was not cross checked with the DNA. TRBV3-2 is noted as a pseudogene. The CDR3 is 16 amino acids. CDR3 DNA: TGTGCCAGCAGCCACCACCGGGACAGGGGGACGGAGACCCGGTACTTC. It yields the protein CASSHHRDRGTETRYF.

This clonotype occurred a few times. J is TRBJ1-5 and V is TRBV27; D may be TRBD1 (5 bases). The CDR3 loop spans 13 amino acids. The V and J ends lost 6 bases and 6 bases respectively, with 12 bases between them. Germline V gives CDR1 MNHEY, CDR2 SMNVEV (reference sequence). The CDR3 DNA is TGTGCCAGCAGCTCCGACAGTGTTCAGCCCCAGCATTTT. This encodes CASSSDSVQPQHF.

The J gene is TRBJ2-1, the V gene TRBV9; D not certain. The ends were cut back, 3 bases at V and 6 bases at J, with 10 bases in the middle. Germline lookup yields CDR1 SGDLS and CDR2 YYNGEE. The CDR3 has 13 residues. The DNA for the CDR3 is TGTGCCAGCAGCGCCGCCTTTTCCAATGAGCAGTTCTTC. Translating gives CASSAAFSNEQFF.

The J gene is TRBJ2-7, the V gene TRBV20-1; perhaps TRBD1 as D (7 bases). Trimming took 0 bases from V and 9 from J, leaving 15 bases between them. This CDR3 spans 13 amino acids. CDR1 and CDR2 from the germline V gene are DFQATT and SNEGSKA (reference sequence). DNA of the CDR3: TGCAGTGCTAGAGATGCGGGACAGACGGTGCAGTACTTC. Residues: CSARDAGQTVQYF.

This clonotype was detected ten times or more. The CDR3 sequence: CSGDILTREQYF. As DNA, the CDR3 is TGCAGTGGTGACATCCTCACTCGGGAGCAGTACTTC. The chain has TRBV20-1 and TRBJ2-7; D remains ambiguous. Looked up from germline, CDR1 is DFQATT and CDR2 is SNEGSKA (reference sequence). V was trimmed by 7 bases and J by 7 bases, leaving 17 bases between them. This CDR3 comprises 12 residues.

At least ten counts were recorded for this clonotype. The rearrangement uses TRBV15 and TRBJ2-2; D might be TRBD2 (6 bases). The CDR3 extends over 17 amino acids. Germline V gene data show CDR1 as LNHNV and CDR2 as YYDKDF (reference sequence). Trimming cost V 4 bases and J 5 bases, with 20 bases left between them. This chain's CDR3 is CATSNLGERVMTGELFF. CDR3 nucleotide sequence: TGTGCCACCAGCAATTTGGGAGAGCGGGTGATGACCGGGGAGCTGTTTTTT.

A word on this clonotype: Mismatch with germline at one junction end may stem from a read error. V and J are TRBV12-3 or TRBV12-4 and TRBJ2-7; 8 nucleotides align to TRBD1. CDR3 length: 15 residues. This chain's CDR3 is CASRDRDRPSYEQCF. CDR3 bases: TGTGCCAGCAGGGACCGGGACAGGCCCTCCTACGAGCAGTGCTTC.

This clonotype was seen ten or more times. CDR3 sequence: CASSKGWGTYEQYF. The CDR3 coding sequence is TGTGCCAGCAGTAAGGGGTGGGGAACCTACGAGCAGTACTTC. The rearrangement links TRBV28 to TRBJ2-7; a possible D gene is TRBD1 (5 bases). V gave up 5 bases and J gave up 2 bases, with 13 bases separating them. The germline V gene has CDR1 MDHEN and CDR2 SYDVKM. The CDR3 is 14 residues long.